This entry features one T cell receptor (beta chain) sequence. Antigen unknown. Germline lookup yields CDR1 SNHLY and CDR2 FYNNEI. The V end was cut by 2 bases, the J end by 10 bases, with 12 bases between. The CDR3 sequence is 14 residues long. Time point described: week 11, during vaccination. Topical imiquimod accompanied each vaccine dose, which consisted of 300 ug of mutant IDH1 20-mer peptide. This entry is derived from a study of a mutant IDH1 vaccine in newly diagnosed glioma. Sequencing was performed with immunoSEQ multiplex PCR; in TCRdb, only in-frame clones are kept and a portion is missing. The sample records some 130,000 clones, over 75% being singletons.

V usage is TRBV2 and J usage is TRBJ1-6, with D perhaps matching TRBD1 (6 bases). The specimen was PBMCs, collected from a glioma patient whose treatment included an IDH1 peptide vaccine. This receptor was taken from a man aged 35 to 55 with glioma. The CDR3 protein is CASSESRGLSPLHF. CDR3 sequence (DNA): TGTGCCAGCAGTGAATCCAGGGGTCTATCACCCCTCCACTTT.